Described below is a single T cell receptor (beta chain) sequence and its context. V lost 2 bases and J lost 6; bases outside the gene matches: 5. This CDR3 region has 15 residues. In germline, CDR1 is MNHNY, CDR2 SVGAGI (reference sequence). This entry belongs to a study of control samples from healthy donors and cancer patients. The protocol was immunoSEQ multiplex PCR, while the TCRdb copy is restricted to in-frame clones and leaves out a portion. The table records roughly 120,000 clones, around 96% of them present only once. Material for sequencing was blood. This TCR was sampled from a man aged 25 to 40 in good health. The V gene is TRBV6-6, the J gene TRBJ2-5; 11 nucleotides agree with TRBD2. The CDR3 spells CASSYGSGGAKTQYF. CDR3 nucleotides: TGTGCCAGCAGTTACGGTAGCGGGGGGGCTAAGACCCAGTACTTC.